These 20 T cell receptor beta chains came from one sample sequenced in a study of blood T cell repertoires in COVID-19. TCRdb's table, derived via immunoSEQ multiplex PCR, lists solely in-frame clones and lacks some. The sample consists of about 370,000 clones, around 90% of them appearing once. Source material: peripheral blood. These TCRs come from a man between 18 and 29 years old with active or convalescent COVID-19.

The chain joins TRBV11-2 to TRBJ1-6, with a possible D match to TRBD1 (6 bases). Germline loops: CDR1 SGHAT, CDR2 FQNNGV. CDR3 length: 14 amino acids. V was cut by 4 bases and J by 9 bases, with 13 bases left in between. This CDR3 is CASSYTGWSSPLHF. CDR3 DNA sequence: TGTGCCAGCAGCTATACAGGGTGGAGTTCACCCCTCCACTTT.

The V call is TRBV7-2, the J call TRBJ1-2, with TRBD1 matching over 9 bases. The CDR3 sequence is 16 residues long. CDR1 is SGHTA, CDR2 FQGNSA, per germline. J lost 8 bases, V lost 5 bases, and 15 bases had no gene match. Here the CDR3 reads CASSLGTPGTGFGYTF. CDR3 sequence (DNA): TGTGCCAGCAGCCTAGGAACACCCGGGACAGGGTTCGGCTACACCTTC.

The CDR3 nucleotides read TGTGCCAGCAGTTTTGAGGGGGACTATGGCTACACCTTC. Its translation: CASSFEGDYGYTF. The rearrangement joins TRBV12-3 or TRBV12-4 to TRBJ1-2; D perhaps matches TRBD1 (6 bases). The V and J ends lost 3 bases and 3 bases respectively, with 8 bases between them. The CDR3 has 13 amino acids.

The J gene is TRBJ2-7, the V gene TRBV7-2, with D perhaps TRBD2 (6 bases). Germline CDR1 SGHTA, CDR2 FQGNSA. The CDR3 has 15 residues. Trimming left V 5 bases short and J 0 bases short, with 14 bases between. The CDR3 sequence: CASSQGRGISYEQYF. The CDR3 nucleotides are TGTGCCAGCAGCCAAGGACGGGGGATCTCCTACGAGCAGTACTTC.

J is TRBJ2-2 and V is TRBV18; tentative D call: TRBD2 (6 bases). Germline-derived CDR1 and CDR2 are KGHSH and LQKENI. The CDR3 covers 16 residues. Trimming shortened V by 5 bases and J by 3 bases, and 16 bases separated the two germline ends. In DNA form, the CDR3 reads TGTGCCAGCTCAGCATACTCAGGCGGGGACACCGGGGAGCTGTTTTTT. Amino acid sequence: CASSAYSGGDTGELFF.

This sequence joins TRBV25-1 and TRBJ2-1; 7 nucleotides match TRBD2. The CDR3 loop spans 14 amino acids. V shed 1 base, J shed 12 bases, and the junction held 9 bases outside the gene matches. Per germline, CDR1 MGHDK and CDR2 SYGVNS. The CDR3 reads CASSESGTNKMQFF. CDR3 DNA sequence: TGTGCCAGCAGTGAATCCGGGACTAATAAGATGCAGTTCTTC.

This chain connects TRBV7-9 to TRBJ2-5; a weak D match, TRBD2 (5 bases). CDR1 is SEHNR, CDR2 FQNEAQ, per germline (reference sequence). The length of the CDR3 is 13 residues. Trimming removed 5 bases at V and 1 base at J, with 8 bases between. CDR3 residues: CASSRTGQETQYF. CDR3 sequence (DNA): TGTGCCAGCAGCCGGACTGGCCAAGAGACCCAGTACTTC. Looking up the rest from reference TRBV7-9 and TRBJ2-5 gives the full variable domain: DTGVSQNPRHKITKRGQNVTFRCDPISEHNRLYWYRQTLGQGPEFLTYFQNEAQLEKSRLLSDRFSAERPKGSFSTLEIQRTEQGDSAMYLCASSRTGQETQYFGPGTRLLVL.

This chain links TRBV4-1 with TRBJ1-2, with D unresolved. V was pared by 0 bases and J by 4 bases, with 12 bases between. Germline CDR1 and CDR2: MGHRA and YSYEKL. The CDR3 is 15 amino acids. CDR3 nucleotides: TGCGCCAGCAGCCAAGATTTGCCAGAGGGCTATGGCTACACCTTC. Translating it yields CASSQDLPEGYGYTF.

The chain links TRBV27 to TRBJ1-1; 7 bases are a match to TRBD1. Germline V gene sequence: CDR1 MNHEY, CDR2 SMNVEV (reference sequence). The J segment lost 8 bases and the V segment lost 3 bases, leaving 3 bases of the junction unmatched. The CDR3 sequence is 12 residues long. As DNA, the CDR3 is TGTGCCAGCAGTTTTCAGACAGGGGAAGCTTTCTTT. It translates to CASSFQTGEAFF.

This clone was picked up a small number of times. This rearrangement joins TRBV14 to TRBJ1-2, with TRBD1 as a possible D gene (6 bases). V was clipped by 2 bases and J by 4 bases, with 11 bases between them. Germline CDR1 SGHDN, CDR2 FVKESK. This CDR3 spans 14 amino acids. The CDR3 sequence: CASSQISRGYGYTF. CDR3 sequence (DNA): TGTGCCAGCAGCCAAATTTCCAGGGGCTATGGCTACACCTTC.

V gene TRBV7-6 combines with J gene TRBJ2-2, with no clear D. The ends were cut back, 5 bases at V and 2 bases at J, with 12 bases in the middle. In germline, CDR1 is SGHVS, CDR2 FNYEAQ. CDR3 length: 15 residues. CDR3 nucleotide sequence: TGTGCCAGCAGCCCCAGCGAGTCTAACACCGGGGAGCTGTTTTTT. Protein sequence: CASSPSESNTGELFF.

J is TRBJ1-1 and V is TRBV7-8; D is possibly TRBD1 (5 bases). Per germline, CDR1 SGHVS and CDR2 FQNEAQ. V was cut by 5 bases and J by 1 base, with 11 bases left in between. This CDR3 region has 14 residues. The CDR3 region is CASSVTTGNTEAFF. The CDR3 coding sequence is TGTGCCAGCAGCGTAACCACAGGGAACACTGAAGCTTTCTTT.

The chain employs TRBV4-3 and TRBJ2-7; perhaps TRBD2 as D (6 bases). V was pared by 0 bases and J by 1 base, with 13 bases between. The CDR3 totals 16 residues. Germline CDR1 is LGHNA and CDR2 is YSLEER. The CDR3 nucleotides read TGCGCCAGCAGCCAAGATTTTCGCGGGACTTCCTACGAGCAGTACTTC. This sequence encodes CASSQDFRGTSYEQYF.

The chain couples TRBV12-3 or TRBV12-4 to TRBJ1-1, with D possibly being TRBD1 (5 bases). V lost 6 bases and J 5 bases, leaving 13 bases between the germline ends. There are 13 residues in the CDR3. The CDR3 is CASRGLKGTEAFF. The CDR3 DNA sequence: TGTGCCAGCAGGGGCCTCAAGGGGACTGAAGCTTTCTTT.

V gene TRBV6-5 combines with J gene TRBJ2-5; 8 bases line up with TRBD2. CDR1 MNHEY and CDR2 SVGAGI come from the germline V gene. The junction had 5 bases not matched to a gene; V was cut back by 2 bases and J by 0 bases. The CDR3 totals 16 residues. The CDR3 sequence is CASSYEERGYQETQYF. CDR3 in DNA: TGTGCCAGCAGTTACGAGGAGCGGGGGTACCAAGAGACCCAGTACTTC.

J is TRBJ1-2 and V is TRBV25-1; 7 bases align to TRBD1. The CDR3 sequence is 14 residues long. V lost 2 bases, J lost 4 bases, and 4 bases stayed unmatched. Looked up from germline, CDR1 is MGHDK and CDR2 is SYGVNS. CDR3 bases: TGTGCCAGCAGTGAAAGGGGGCTGGTCTATGGCTACACCTTC. Its protein is CASSERGLVYGYTF.

CDR3 nucleotide sequence: TGTGCCAGTAGGCTCCAATCTCCGACCGGGGGTCAGCCCCAGCATTTT. Residues: CASRLQSPTGGQPQHF. V usage is TRBV19 and J usage is TRBJ1-5, with a weak D call TRBD1 (5 bases). Trimming cost V 6 bases and J 6 bases, with 21 bases left between them. Germline V gives CDR1 LNHDA, CDR2 SQIVND (reference sequence). The CDR3 runs to 16 residues.

The genes are TRBV5-1 and TRBJ2-7, with TRBD1 as a possible D gene (6 bases). The CDR3 has 18 amino acids. Between the trimmed V and J ends, which lost 0 bases and 0 bases, there was a span of 19 bases. The germline V gene encodes CDR1 SGHRS and CDR2 YFSETQ. CDR3 in DNA: TGCGCCAGCAGCTTGGTGACAGGCCAACGACAGAGCTCCTACGAGCAGTACTTC. Translating gives CASSLVTGQRQSSYEQYF.

The V gene is TRBV29-1, the J gene TRBJ1-2; D ambiguous. V was shortened by 3 bases and J by 7 bases, with 18 bases between the two germline ends. The CDR3 has 14 amino acids. The germline V gene has CDR1 SQVTM and CDR2 ANQGSEA. In nucleotides, the CDR3 is TGCAGCGTTGACTTCCCCGCTGGCCCTCGTGGCTACACCTTC. It codes for CSVDFPAGPRGYTF.

The rearrangement links TRBV29-1 to TRBJ1-3; D unresolved. V lost 5 bases and J 0 bases, leaving 11 bases between the germline ends. CDR3 size: 14 residues. Germline CDR1 reads SQVTM; CDR2 reads ANQGSEA. CDR3 protein: CSVSFAFSGNTIYF. The CDR3, as DNA: TGCAGCGTTTCCTTTGCGTTCTCTGGAAACACCATATATTTT.